The present T cell receptor (beta chain) was sequenced within a study of spatial heterogeneity in lung cancer. Study-level background: An average of more than ten raw reads was observed per unique TCR and UMI combination.

One entry per CDR3 protein, called by TCRdb with MiXCR from the 5' RACE reads. The table lists some 120,000 distinct CDR3 sequences, 12% of them singletons. Described time point: blood at routine non-recurrence follow-up after resection. Tumor, nontumor lung or frozen PBMC supplied whole RNA, sequenced without sorting. In germline, CDR1 is SGHRS, CDR2 YFSETQ. The CDR3 is made up of 15 amino acids. V shed 0 bases and J shed 1 base, with 10 bases lying between them. This receptor was obtained from a male donor with early-stage non-small cell lung cancer. Sequenced material: PBMCs, taken at follow-up. The chain combines TRBV5-1 with TRBJ1-1; D is perhaps TRBD1 (5 bases). In DNA, the CDR3 is TGCGCCAGCAGCTTGGGCCCAGGGACGAACACTGAAGCTTTCTTT. This encodes CASSLGPGTNTEAFF.